This TCR beta chain was documented in a study of cytomegalovirus exposure and HLA in healthy donors (dated by TCRdb to 2016 to 2017). Notes on the research overall: An earlier analysis of around 600 of the donors reported roughly 300 Gb of sequence data and some 120 million unique TCR beta sequences from about 180 million T cells. A later analysis re-examined previously published TCR beta repertoires from about 670 donors and added high-resolution HLA genotyping to investigate patterns of TCR occurrence. An earlier analysis of 587 of the donors used high-throughput TCR beta sequencing to judge whether each TCR beta V gene segment behaved as functional or pseudogenic. Of the approximately 400 genotyped donors, approximately 83% fell in the genetic ancestry cluster associated with self-reported Caucasian donors. The number of donors typed differed by locus, with roughly 629-640 for A, B, C, DRB1 and DQB1, 522 for DQA1, some 570 for DPA1, and about 450 for DPB1. HLA typing covered class I and class II loci at four-digit resolution. The T cell repertoires of about 700 subjects were profiled by immunosequencing and related to cytomegalovirus serostatus. The aim of the study was to test whether cataloging public T cell receptors could identify signatures of past pathogen exposure. The later analysis used no new phenotypic data to find candidate immune exposures, relying instead on TCR beta sequences and their occurrence across donors. On average, 235,054 unique TCR beta nucleotide sequences were sequenced per donor among a few hundred genotyped donors of the cohort, with about 17% of those sequences being non-productive. Donor age, sex, ethnicity and CMV serostatus were compiled together with the repertoire data. All discovery cohort repertoires had been generated on a single sequencing platform. Genome-wide SNP genotypes for about three fifths of the 666 donors were used in a later genetic analysis, which treated that subset as a discovery cohort. To predict cytomegalovirus infection status, the study combined high-throughput TCR immunosequencing, statistical association of individual TCRs with disease status, and machine learning. A separate validation cohort of approximately 130 different subjects was used in addition to the roughly 620-subject first cohort. Roughly five DR-DQ haplotypes were handled as single units for association and clustering because linkage in the cohort was strong. An early release that covered about 640 HLA-typed donors contained about 290 gigabases of sequencing data and about 93 million unique TCR sequences.

What the research found in general, with its limitations: Compared with the approximately 720-donor mean, donors in an Asian-associated ancestry cluster had fewer N-insertions in productive TCRs, according to a later genetic analysis. Most TCR sequences were seen in very few donors, while some public TCRs were found in many individuals. Roughly uniform sequencing depth across donors was assumed in presence/absence analyses, although this assumption may not hold. When HLA alleles, especially DR and DQ, strongly co-occurred, TCR associations were difficult to assign to individual alleles. A further reported finding was that TCR beta sequences accurately predicted the HLA-A and HLA-B alleles for most subjects in the first cohort. Immune exposure information for the cohort was limited to CMV serostatus. A few of the identified cytomegalovirus-associated TCR beta chains were confirmed in vitro to be specific for cytomegalovirus antigens. In an earlier analysis of 450 to 750 of the donors, most TCR beta V segments appeared in productive rearrangements about 87% or about 30% of the time, broadly matching IMGT annotations. In both the original and validation cohorts, the classifier was reported to diagnose cytomegalovirus status with high specificity and sensitivity. Compared with equally common non-associated chains, HLA-associated TCR beta chains in a later analysis were more clonally expanded and had lower generation probabilities. The earlier analysis of approximately 560 of the donors excluded seventeen rarely observed V segments, including chromosome 9 orphons, because counts were too low. A later genetic analysis associated a missense DCLRE1C variant with V-gene and J-gene trimming of TCR beta chains, and an independent cohort replicated the association. According to a later analysis, most CMV-associated TCR beta chains appeared to be HLA-restricted, and the HLA associations seemed to be driven largely by CMV exposure. Correlated functional status among segregating V segments might be attributable to linkage disequilibrium, but an unknown experimental factor could not be ruled out. A later analysis associated about 17,000 TCR beta sequences with specific HLA alleles at a false discovery rate of 0.05. According to a later analysis, TCR association rates differed among HLA loci, with DRB1 alleles showing the most associated TCRs and HLA-C alleles showing the fewest. In the study, approximately 160 TCR beta chains were listed as associated with cytomegalovirus. A group of highly shared sequence variants was considered likely to be a technical artifact of the sequencing pipeline. Because HLA typing was missing for some donors at each locus, association tests included only the typed subset. This cohort had only TCR beta chains sequenced, and the lack of alpha or paired-chain data limited which features could be detected. According to the authors, the approach could potentially be generalized to other disease states and immunological phenotypes. A later analysis reported that several top co-occurrence clusters appeared linked to parvovirus B19, influenza, CMV and Epstein-Barr virus.

In total, 600 or so healthy bone marrow donors made up the cohort. Cohort members were all nominally healthy when sampled, although unrecorded immune exposures were likely present. The donor was CMV seropositive and belonged to the group of about 290 seropositive cohort members. Every donor gave a peripheral blood sample, and the peripheral blood mononuclear cells from that sample were used for TCR beta sequencing. Genomic DNA extraction from the blood cell samples was performed with the Qiagen DNeasy Blood Extraction Kit. Remarks on this clone: What antigen it recognizes has not been identified. No much larger clone exists at a distance of one base, and base qualities are not known.

The library was built by means of the immunoSEQ multiplex PCR assay. For the multiplex PCR, a mixture combining 60 forward primers for TCR Vbeta segments and 13 reverse primers for TCR Jbeta segments was used. A multiplex PCR assay on genomic DNA amplified the CDR3 region of rearranged TCR beta genes. On the Illumina HiSeq System, the amplified TCR beta libraries were sequenced as 87-base-pair reads. The study's processing was this. A later analysis counted around 72 million unique TCR beta chains across the 640 or so repertoires, and around 9.9 million of these chains were shared by at least two donors. Raw reads were error-corrected and collapsed into unique sequences by a nearest-neighbor algorithm in which closely related sequences were merged to remove PCR and sequencing errors. To assign V, D and J gene segments, CDR3 sequences were aligned to IMGT reference sequences. For a sequence to be retained, a match of at least six nucleotides to both a V gene segment and a J gene segment was required. A rearrangement was called productive if the CDR3 had no stop codons and remained in frame with V and J, and every other rearrangement was called non-productive. CDR3 was defined by IMGT convention, running from the second conserved V-encoded cysteine to the conserved J-encoded phenylalanine. In an earlier analysis of some 550 of the donors, sequences lacking an unambiguous match to a single V gene segment were excluded. An earlier analysis of 500 to 600 of the donors classified V segments as functional when productive rearrangements were above 56.7% and as segregating when the standard deviation between donors was above 5%. A statistical classification framework was developed to diagnose cytomegalovirus status using the catalog of TCR beta chain sequences. In a later analysis, V and J genes were assigned by comparing TCR nucleotide sequences against IMGT/GENE-DB human TR gene sequences. In a later analysis, CDR3 sequences and most-parsimonious VDJ recombination scenarios were assigned using the TCRdist pipeline. In a later analysis, each TCR beta chain was defined by its CDR3 amino acid sequence together with its V-gene family, and reads without a unique V-gene family were excluded. A later analysis removed 600 or so highly shared, low-generation-probability nucleotide sequences to deal with suspected cross-contamination and a sequencing artifact. A later analysis calculated a clonal expansion index for each public chain from normalized within-repertoire ranks of inferred template counts. In a later analysis, generation probabilities were computed with a VDJ recombination model fitted to out-of-frame rearrangements, and the resulting probabilities were checked against IGoR. In a later analysis, hypergeometric tests were used to score TCR-TCR, TCR-HLA and TCR-CMV co-occurrence, with a repertoire-size bias correction applied to TCR pairs. False discovery rates were estimated in a later analysis by permuting HLA or CMV assignments 20 times. In a later analysis, co-occurring TCRs were grouped with DBSCAN, and TCRdist sequence similarity was added when clustering was performed within HLA-allele-positive subsets. Repertoires with fewer than 30,000 or more than 120,000 public chains, plus five repertoires with anomalous nucleotide sharing, were excluded from co-occurrence clustering. As stored in TCRdb, this immuneACCESS dataset retains in-frame rearrangements with V and J assigned. A fraction of the clones does not appear; measured against another copy, unresolved V genes explain less than half of the discrepancy, and the remainder lacks a known reason. V and J calls and clone size are as listed in that table; D and trimming were resolved from the DNA. The sample records 150,000 to 200,000 clones, approximately 80% of which are singletons. Together, the top ten hold 2% to 3% of the sample.

Sequenced: PBMCs. The TCR sequence derives from a woman between 40 and 50 years old in good health and CMV-seropositive.

The CDR3 amino acid sequence is: CASSLGGGDYGYTF. The nucleotides are TGCGCCAGCAGCTTGGGCGGTGGCGACTATGGCTACACCTTC. This chain joins TRBV5-1 to TRBJ1-2, with the D segment identity uncertain. The germline V gene provides CDR1 SGHRS and CDR2 YFSETQ. Trimming at the junction amounts to 0 bases on V and 3 bases on J, and the germline ends lie 9 bases apart. Measured from the cysteine to the phenylalanine, the CDR3 is 14 residues long. The kept DNA is CDR3 alone, 42 bases in frame from the first base. When the CDR3 is completed using the reference TRBV5-1 and TRBJ1-2 genes on either side, the full variable domain is KAGVTQTPRYLIKTRGQQVTLSCSPISGHRSVSWYQQTPGQGLQFLFEYFSETQRNKGNFPGRFSGRQFSNSRSEMNVSTLELGDSALYLCASSLGGGDYGYTFGSGTRLTVV.